The rows below give T cell receptor beta chains drawn from one sample of a study of T cells in Graves' hyperthyroidism and ophthalmopathy. TCRdb re-called the multiplex PCR reads through MiXCR, storing one row per CDR3 protein. This sample carries about 720,000 distinct CDR3 sequences, roughly 15% of them seen once, and the ten largest clones take 8.4%. Sample: blood. These receptors were obtained from a man younger than 30 with Graves' hyperthyroidism. The conserved cysteine and the conserved F or W are not part of the CDR3 here.

>TRBV11-3|TRBJ2-2
ASSYPGANTNTGELF
>TRBV28|TRBJ2-7
ASSFMGLAGEQY
>TRBV28|TRBJ1-4
ASRSSGWEKLF
>TRBV12-3/TRBV12-4|TRBJ2-5
ASTTGPRAQETQY
>TRBV10-2|TRBJ1-1
ASSAGDTEAF
>TRBV5-1|TRBJ2-5
ASSPGRNYFQETQY
>TRBV2|TRBJ1-2
ATRPGQFYGYT
>TRBV28|TRBJ1-2
ASSPGPPHGYT
>TRBV4-2|TRBJ2-3
ASSPLQGARADTQY
>TRBV25-1|TRBJ2-2
ASMFGNSNTGELF
>TRBV28|TRBJ2-1
ASTGTNFWNEQF
>TRBV19|TRBJ2-1
ASSRQGLTYNEQF
>TRBV30|TRBJ2-7
AWRPRTGGYEQY
>TRBV30|TRBJ2-1
AWSSGIAGGDEQF
>TRBV10-3|TRBJ2-5
AISEPRGAQY
>TRBV24-1|TRBJ2-1
ATSDGLAGVDEQF
>TRBV3-1|TRBJ1-1
ASSVEGGAEAF
>TRBV28|TRBJ2-3
ASSLAGTSGLTDTQY
>TRBV11-1|TRBJ1-1
ASSLTPDRSDLNTEAF
>TRBV11-2|TRBJ2-7
ASSYDRGSYEQY
>TRBV18|TRBJ2-5
ASSTGERIQETQY
>TRBV11-2|TRBJ1-1
ASSTQGGKTGAF
>TRBV28|TRBJ2-4
ASSSQPGLAGPLAKNIQY
>TRBV20-1|TRBJ1-3
SAGQGALGNTIY
>TRBV6-1|TRBJ2-3
ASSATAGTEHTDTQY
>TRBV19|TRBJ1-1
ASRQSNTEAF
>TRBV29-1|TRBJ1-2
SVEIAAGGYT
>TRBV6-1|TRBJ1-5
ASTKTGIGQPQH
>TRBV10-3|TRBJ1-2
AINRADYGYT
>TRBV20-1|TRBJ2-2
SASSGIDTGELF
>TRBV9|TRBJ2-7
ASSVGGGFYEQY
>TRBV20-1|TRBJ2-1
SALLEGSEQF
>TRBV7-9|TRBJ2-1
ASRLRQGEQF
>TRBV5-6|TRBJ2-5
ASSFQDRPQETQY
>TRBV5-5|TRBJ2-1
ASRLPGQGGMSSYNEQF
>TRBV7-9|TRBJ1-4
ASRKAGTGAEKLF
>TRBV30|TRBJ2-7
AWSVRLGRSYEQY
>TRBV9|TRBJ2-6
ASSVSGLAFRSGANVLT
>TRBV29-1|TRBJ2-2
SVVRGTTTGELF